These T cell receptor beta chains were read from a single sample in a study of blood T cell repertoires in COVID-19. The method was immunoSEQ multiplex PCR; TCRdb's version includes in-frame clones alone and lacks a portion of them. The repertoire consists of approximately 390,000 clones, with 85% to 90% occurring once and the leading ten covering 10%. Sequencing was carried out using PBMCs or T cells enriched from blood (not recorded which). The receptors stem from a woman between 50 and 59 years old who had recovered from COVID-19. CDR3s include the opening cysteine and the closing phenylalanine or tryptophan. D genes are given only for firm matches. Where a row states a size, it is once, few, many or the class of an expanded clone; other rows omit it.

clone_size	v_call	j_call	d_call	cdr3_aa	cdr3_nt
-	TRBV3-1/TRBV3-2	TRBJ1-1	TRBD1	CASSRGQGTEAFF	TGTGCCAGCAGCCGAGGACAGGGCACTGAAGCTTTCTTT
-	TRBV9	TRBJ2-1	TRBD2	CASRDTSGGGNEQFF	TGTGCCAGCAGGGACACTAGCGGGGGCGGGAATGAGCAGTTCTTC
-	TRBV20-1	TRBJ2-1	TRBD1	CSASTTGGAFSYNEQFF	TGCAGTGCTAGTACAACAGGGGGCGCATTCTCCTACAATGAGCAGTTCTTC
-	TRBV28	TRBJ1-6	-	CASTQTRRNSPLHF	TGTGCCAGCACCCAGACCCGGAGGAATTCACCCCTCCACTTT
-	TRBV28	TRBJ2-6	TRBD1	CASSGTAGANVLTF	TGTGCCAGCAGCGGGACAGCTGGGGCCAACGTCCTGACTTTC
-	TRBV3-1/TRBV3-2	TRBJ2-5	TRBD2	CASSQRRGGPLETQYF	TGTGCCAGCAGCCAACGGCGGGGGGGTCCACTGGAGACCCAGTACTTC
few	TRBV5-1	TRBJ2-3	TRBD2	CASSLVAGGVTDTQYF	TGCGCCAGCAGCTTAGTAGCGGGGGGAGTAACAGATACGCAGTATTTT
-	TRBV19	TRBJ1-1	TRBD1	CASSIEDRGTEAFF	TGTGCCAGTAGTATAGAAGACAGGGGAACTGAAGCTTTCTTT
-	TRBV4-2	TRBJ1-1	TRBD1	CASSQGVQGVPEAFF	TGTGCCAGCAGCCAAGGGGTGCAGGGGGTACCTGAAGCTTTCTTT
-	TRBV7-6	TRBJ1-5	-	CASLFLGQPQPQHF	TGTGCCAGCCTATTCCTAGGTCAACCCCAGCCCCAGCATTTT
once	TRBV6-2/TRBV6-3	TRBJ2-7	-	CASSSGRALQQYF	TGTGCCAGCAGTAGCGGTCGGGCCCTCCAGCAGTACTTC
-	TRBV14	TRBJ1-1	-	CASSPQAVTLNTEAFF	TGTGCCAGCAGCCCGCAGGCCGTAACACTGAACACTGAAGCTTTCTTT
-	TRBV7-9	TRBJ2-2	-	CASSLKNTGELFF	TGTGCCAGCAGCCTTAAGAACACCGGGGAGCTGTTTTTT
once	TRBV2	TRBJ1-1	-	CGCYRRRNTEAFF	TGTGGATGCTACCGACGGAGGAACACTGAAGCTTTCTTT
-	TRBV30	TRBJ1-2	-	CAWSNFYGYTF	TGTGCCTGGAGCAACTTCTATGGCTACACCTTC
-	TRBV12-5	TRBJ2-3	-	CASHADRGVPDTQYF	TGTGCTAGCCACGCAGACCGAGGCGTCCCGGATACGCAGTATTTT
-	TRBV29-1	TRBJ1-2	-	CSVETGLGYTF	TGCAGCGTTGAAACAGGGTTAGGCTACACCTTC
-	TRBV9	TRBJ1-3	-	CASSVGSGDGNTIYF	TGTGCCAGCAGCGTAGGGTCGGGGGACGGAAACACCATATATTTT
-	TRBV7-8	TRBJ1-3	-	CASSLGAGVIGNTIYF	TGTGCCAGCAGCTTAGGCGCAGGGGTTATTGGAAACACCATATATTTT
-	TRBV29-1	TRBJ2-1	-	CSVHQTGNEQFF	TGCAGCGTTCATCAGACGGGAAATGAGCAGTTCTTC
-	TRBV3-1/TRBV3-2	TRBJ1-5	TRBD1	CASSQEQGEQPQHF	TGTGCCAGCAGCCAAGAACAGGGGGAACAGCCCCAGCATTTT
-	TRBV7-8	TRBJ1-1	-	CASSIRQLNTEAFF	TGTGCCAGCAGCATCCGACAGTTGAACACTGAAGCTTTCTTT
-	TRBV14	TRBJ1-6	TRBD1	CASSQFRGSNSPLHF	TGTGCCAGCAGCCAGTTCAGGGGGAGCAATTCACCCCTCCACTTT
-	TRBV18	TRBJ2-5	TRBD2	CASSLGTSGIQETQYF	TGTGCCAGCTCACTTGGGACTAGCGGGATCCAAGAGACCCAGTACTTC
few	TRBV30	TRBJ1-4	-	CAWSRGTNEKLFF	TGTGCCTGGAGTAGGGGGACTAATGAAAAACTGTTTTTT
-	TRBV7-9	TRBJ1-2	-	CASSPPDRDGYTF	TGTGCCAGCAGCCCCCCGGACAGAGATGGCTACACCTTC
-	TRBV15	TRBJ1-6	-	CATRESYNSPLHF	TGTGCCACCAGGGAGTCCTATAATTCACCCCTCCACTTT
-	TRBV5-1	TRBJ1-1	-	CASSPRPRGNTEAFF	TGCGCCAGCAGCCCCCGACCTCGGGGGAACACTGAAGCTTTCTTT
-	TRBV2	TRBJ2-1	-	CASSEALGLVRFF	TGTGCCAGCAGTGAAGCGCTCGGTTTGGTACGGTTCTTC
few	TRBV7-9	TRBJ2-5	-	CASSLTAQETQYF	TGTGCCAGCAGCTTGACAGCTCAAGAGACCCAGTACTTC
-	TRBV5-8	TRBJ1-2	TRBD1	CASSLSGTGSYGYTF	TGTGCCAGCAGCTTGTCCGGGACAGGAAGTTATGGCTACACCTTC
-	TRBV9	TRBJ1-3	-	CASSTPTGSGNTIYF	TGTGCCAGCAGCACCCCGACAGGTTCTGGAAACACCATATATTTT
-	TRBV3-1/TRBV3-2	TRBJ2-1	-	CASSPYGSGPQFF	TGTGCCAGCAGCCCCTATGGTTCGGGTCCGCAGTTCTTC
-	TRBV2	TRBJ1-2	-	CASMGGQGHYGYTF	TGTGCCAGCATGGGGGGGCAGGGCCACTATGGCTACACCTTC
-	TRBV7-9	TRBJ2-6	TRBD1	CAHTGGGQGFTGANVLTF	TGTGCCCATACCGGCGGGGGACAGGGGTTTACTGGGGCCAACGTCCTGACTTTC
-	TRBV4-1	TRBJ2-5	-	CASSQGRGQETQYF	TGCGCCAGCAGCCAAGGCAGGGGCCAAGAGACCCAGTACTTC
few	TRBV6-5	TRBJ1-5	-	CATQFQRDQPQHF	TGTGCCACCCAATTTCAACGGGATCAGCCCCAGCATTTT
many	TRBV6-1	TRBJ2-3	TRBD2	CASSETSGGADTQYF	TGTGCCAGCAGTGAAACTAGCGGGGGGGCAGATACGCAGTATTTT
-	TRBV5-4	TRBJ1-1	-	CASSWGGGEAFF	TGTGCCAGCAGCTGGGGCGGGGGCGAAGCTTTCTTT
-	TRBV4-2	TRBJ2-5	TRBD1	CASSQEVGTGGQETQYF	TGTGCCAGCAGCCAAGAAGTTGGGACAGGGGGCCAAGAGACCCAGTACTTC
-	TRBV10-3	TRBJ2-1	TRBD2	CAISEGLAGGPGEQFF	TGTGCCATCAGTGAGGGACTAGCGGGGGGGCCGGGTGAGCAGTTCTTC